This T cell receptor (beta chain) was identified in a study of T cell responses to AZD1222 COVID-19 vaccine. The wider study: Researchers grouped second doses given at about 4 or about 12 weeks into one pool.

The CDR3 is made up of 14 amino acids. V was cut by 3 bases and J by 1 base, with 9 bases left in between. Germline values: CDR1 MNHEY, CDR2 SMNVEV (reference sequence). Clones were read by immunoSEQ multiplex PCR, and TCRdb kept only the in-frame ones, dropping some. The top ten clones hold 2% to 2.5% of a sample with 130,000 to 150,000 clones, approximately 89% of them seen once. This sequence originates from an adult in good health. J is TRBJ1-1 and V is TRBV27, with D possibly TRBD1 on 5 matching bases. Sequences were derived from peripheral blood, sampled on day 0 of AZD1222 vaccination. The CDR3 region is CASSFAGTNTEAFF. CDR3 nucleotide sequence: TGTGCCAGCAGTTTTGCAGGGACGAACACTGAAGCTTTCTTT.